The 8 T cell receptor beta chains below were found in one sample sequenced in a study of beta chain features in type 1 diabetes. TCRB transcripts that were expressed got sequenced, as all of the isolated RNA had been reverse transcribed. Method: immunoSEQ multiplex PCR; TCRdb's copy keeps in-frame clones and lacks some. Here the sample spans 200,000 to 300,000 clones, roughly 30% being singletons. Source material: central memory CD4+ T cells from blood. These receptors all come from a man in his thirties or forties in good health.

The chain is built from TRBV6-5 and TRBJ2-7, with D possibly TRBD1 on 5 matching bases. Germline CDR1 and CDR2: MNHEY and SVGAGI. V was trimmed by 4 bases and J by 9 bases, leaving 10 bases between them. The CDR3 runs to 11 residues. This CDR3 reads CASSSQGAQYF. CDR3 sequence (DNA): TGTGCCAGCAGTTCTCAGGGCGCGCAGTACTTC.

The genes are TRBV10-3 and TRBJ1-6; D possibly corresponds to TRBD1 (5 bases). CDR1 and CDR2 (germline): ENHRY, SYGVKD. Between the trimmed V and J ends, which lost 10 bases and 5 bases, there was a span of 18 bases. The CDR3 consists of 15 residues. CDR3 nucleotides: TGTGCCACCACTGCCCAGTTGGGGGATAATTCACCCCTCCACTTT. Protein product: CATTAQLGDNSPLHF.

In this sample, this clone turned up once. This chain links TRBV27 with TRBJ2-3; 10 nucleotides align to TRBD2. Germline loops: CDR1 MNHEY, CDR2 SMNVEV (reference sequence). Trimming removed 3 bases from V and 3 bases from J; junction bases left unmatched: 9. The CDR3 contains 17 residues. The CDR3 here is CASSFNSGRSSTDTQYF. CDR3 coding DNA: TGTGCCAGCAGTTTTAATAGCGGGAGGAGTAGTACAGATACGCAGTATTTT.

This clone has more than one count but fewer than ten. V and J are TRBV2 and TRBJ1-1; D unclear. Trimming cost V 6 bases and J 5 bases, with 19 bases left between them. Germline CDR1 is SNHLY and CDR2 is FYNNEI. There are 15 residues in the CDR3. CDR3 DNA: TGTGCCAGCAGCCTCGGGCAGGCTTTGGGTACTGAAGCTTTCTTT. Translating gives CASSLGQALGTEAFF.

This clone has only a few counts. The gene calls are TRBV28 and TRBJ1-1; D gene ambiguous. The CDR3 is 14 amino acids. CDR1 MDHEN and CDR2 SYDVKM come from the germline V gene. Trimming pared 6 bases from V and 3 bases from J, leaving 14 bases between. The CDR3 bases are TGTGCCAGCAGCCCAGGAGGGAGGTACACTGAAGCTTTCTTT. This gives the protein CASSPGGRYTEAFF.

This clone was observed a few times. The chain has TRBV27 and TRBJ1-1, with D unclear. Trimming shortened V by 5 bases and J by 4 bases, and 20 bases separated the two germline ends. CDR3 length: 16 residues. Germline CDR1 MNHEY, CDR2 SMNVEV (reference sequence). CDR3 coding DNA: TGTGCCAGCAGTCCTAGTGGGGTGGCTAGGGTCACTGAAGCTTTCTTT. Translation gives CASSPSGVARVTEAFF.

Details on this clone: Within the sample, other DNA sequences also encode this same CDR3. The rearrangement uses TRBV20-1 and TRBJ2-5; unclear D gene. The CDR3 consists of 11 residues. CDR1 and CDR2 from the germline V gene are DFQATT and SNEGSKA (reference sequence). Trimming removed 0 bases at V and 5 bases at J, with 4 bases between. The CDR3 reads CSAREVETQYF. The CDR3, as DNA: TGCAGTGCTAGAGAGGTGGAGACCCAGTACTTC.

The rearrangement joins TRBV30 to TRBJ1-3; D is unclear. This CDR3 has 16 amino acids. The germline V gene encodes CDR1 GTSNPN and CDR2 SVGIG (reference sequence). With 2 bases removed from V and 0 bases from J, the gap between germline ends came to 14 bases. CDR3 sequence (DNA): TGTGCCTGGAGTCCCCGCGAAGGTTACTCTGGAAACACCATATATTTT. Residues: CAWSPREGYSGNTIYF. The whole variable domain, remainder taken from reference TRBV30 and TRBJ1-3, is SQTIHQWPATLVQPVGSPLSLECTVEGTSNPNLYWYRQAAGRGLQLLFYSVGIGQISSEVPQNLSASRPQDRQFILSSKKLLLSDSGFYLCAWSPREGYSGNTIYFGEGSWLTVV.